These 17 T cell receptor beta chains share one sample of origin, sequenced in a study of blood T cell repertoires in COVID-19. Only in-frame clones appear in the TCRdb table, and some are missing; sequencing was by immunoSEQ multiplex PCR. The sample carries some 290,000 clones, roughly 91% recorded once. Sequences were obtained from PBMCs or T cells enriched from blood (not recorded which). The receptors here all came from a woman aged 35 to 49 with acute COVID-19.

This clone was counted once. J is TRBJ2-2 and V is TRBV4-1, with 10 bases fitting TRBD1. CDR3 length: 17 amino acids. V lost 0 bases, J lost 6 bases, and 7 bases stayed unmatched. CDR1 is MGHRA and CDR2 is YSYEKL in the germline V gene. Here the CDR3 DNA reads TGCGCCAGCAGCCAAGATTTCGGACAGGGGGAGGCCGGGGAGCTGTTTTTT. This gives the protein CASSQDFGQGEAGELFF.

The sample holds a few counts of this clone. CDR3 sequence reads: CASRLATGPPYNSPLHF. The CDR3 DNA sequence: TGTGCAAGTCGCTTAGCGACAGGGCCCCCCTATAATTCACCCCTCCACTTT. The rearrangement uses TRBV12-2 and TRBJ1-6; TRBD1, the D gene given by the table, was not confirmed from the DNA. TRBV12-2 is a listed pseudogene. This CDR3 region has 17 residues.

The CDR3 protein is CASSLRVDTQYF. As DNA, the CDR3 is TGTGCCAGCAGCTTACGGGTAGATACGCAGTATTTT. This sequence joins TRBV11-3 and TRBJ2-3; no reliable D call. The CDR3 runs 12 residues. Germline CDR1 and CDR2: SGHNT and YENEEA. Trimming took off 2 bases at V and 5 bases at J, with 5 bases between the two ends.

J is TRBJ1-2 and V is TRBV12-3 or TRBV12-4; 7 nucleotides line up with TRBD1. This CDR3 spans 13 amino acids. Losses at the gene ends were 4 bases for V and 8 bases for J; bases not matched to a gene: 7. The CDR3 reads CASSSGTVFGYTF. In nucleotides, the CDR3 is TGTGCCAGCAGTTCCGGGACAGTCTTCGGCTACACCTTC.

The chain uses TRBV18 and TRBJ1-1; D is ambiguous. Germline assignment: CDR1 KGHSH and CDR2 LQKENI. The CDR3 runs 13 residues. V was shortened by 2 bases and J by 4 bases, with 8 bases between the two germline ends. CDR3: CASSPNPVTEAFF. The CDR3 DNA follows: TGTGCCAGCTCACCAAATCCGGTCACTGAAGCTTTCTTT.

Of note for this clone: The junction differs from germline at one of its ends, possibly a read error. V gene TRBV30 combines with J gene TRBJ1-6; 11 bases align to TRBD1. CDR1 GTSNPN and CDR2 SVGIG come from the germline V gene (reference sequence). The CDR3 runs 14 residues. In DNA form, the CDR3 reads TGTGCCTGGAGTGTACAAGGACAGGGGGCCTCCCTTCACTTT. Amino acid sequence: CAWSVQGQGASLHF.

The chain couples TRBV28 to TRBJ1-3; possible D gene TRBD1, 6 bases. CDR3 length: 16 amino acids. V was shortened by 5 bases and J by 7 bases, with 21 bases between the two germline ends. Per the germline V gene, CDR1 is MDHEN and CDR2 is SYDVKM. The CDR3 here is CASSPDTGSQGNTIYF. As DNA, the CDR3 is TGTGCCAGCAGTCCCGACACAGGGTCTCAGGGGAACACCATATATTTT.

The chain links TRBV10-3 to TRBJ2-3; TRBD1 is a possible D gene (5 bases). In germline, CDR1 is ENHRY, CDR2 SYGVKD. Trimming shortened V by 5 bases and J by 5 bases, and 5 bases separated the two germline ends. There are 11 residues in the CDR3. The chain's CDR3 is CAISRGDTQYF. In nucleotides, the CDR3 is TGTGCCATCAGTAGGGGAGATACGCAGTATTTT.

The chain uses TRBV6-5 and TRBJ1-1, with D tentatively TRBD1 (6 bases). CDR3 length: 14 amino acids. Germline CDR1 MNHEY, CDR2 SVGAGI. The V gene lost 8 bases and the J gene lost 1 base, with 14 bases spanning the gap. The CDR3 is CASFRGRWNTEAFF. The CDR3 nucleotides are TGTGCCAGCTTCAGGGGTAGATGGAACACTGAAGCTTTCTTT.

The CDR3: CASSLTGGNEKLFF. For the CDR3, the DNA is TGTGCCAGCAGCCTGACAGGGGGTAATGAAAAACTGTTTTTT. V gene TRBV6-6 combines with J gene TRBJ1-4; 9 positions match TRBD1. Germline V gene sequence: CDR1 MNHNY, CDR2 SVGAGI (reference sequence). V lost 6 bases to trimming and J lost 4 bases; unmatched junction nucleotides: 3. The CDR3 sequence is 14 residues long.

The rearrangement links TRBV7-9 to TRBJ1-3, with D maybe TRBD1 (5 bases). Germline lookup yields CDR1 SEHNR and CDR2 FQNEAQ (reference sequence). V lost 1 base, J lost 2 bases, and 6 bases lay in between. The CDR3 contains 14 residues. As DNA, the CDR3 is TGTGCCAGCAGCTTAGAGGGGACTGGAAACACCATATATTTT. Its protein product is CASSLEGTGNTIYF.

This clone has more than one count but fewer than ten. The CDR3 is CASSSTGNTIYF. CDR3 nucleotides: TGTGCCAGCAGCTCCACTGGAAACACCATATATTTT. The chain is built from TRBV11-2 and TRBJ1-3, with D unresolved. The CDR3 runs to 12 residues. Looked up from germline, CDR1 is SGHAT and CDR2 is FQNNGV. V was pared by 4 bases and J by 2 bases, with 3 bases between.

This clone was seen just once. The rearrangement uses TRBV2 and TRBJ2-3; maybe TRBD2 (5 bases). Germline-derived CDR1 and CDR2 are SNHLY and FYNNEI. CDR3 size: 14 residues. V dropped 7 bases and J dropped 2 bases, with 13 bases sitting between them. CDR3 residues: CASKGGIYTDTQYF. CDR3 DNA: TGTGCCAGCAAAGGAGGTATATACACAGATACGCAGTATTTT.

J is TRBJ1-5 and V is TRBV7-9; TRBD1 matches 10 bases. V shed 1 base and J 6 bases; nucleotides not matched to a gene: 15. Germline V gives CDR1 SEHNR, CDR2 FQNEAQ (reference sequence). CDR3 length: 19 residues. The CDR3: CASSLGSGQGLGGGQPQHF. The CDR3 DNA follows: TGTGCCAGCAGCTTAGGGTCGGGACAGGGGCTCGGAGGGGGTCAGCCCCAGCATTTT.

The chain is built from TRBV11-3 and TRBJ2-1, with TRBD2 matching 9 bases. V dropped 1 base and J dropped 7; count of bases not matched to a gene: 5. CDR3 size: 15 residues. Germline lookup yields CDR1 SGHNT and CDR2 YENEEA. The CDR3 protein is CASSLVAGGGNEQFF. The CDR3, as DNA: TGTGCCAGCAGCTTAGTCGCGGGAGGGGGTAATGAGCAGTTCTTC.

The chain employs TRBV10-3 and TRBJ2-7; 10 nucleotides match TRBD2. The CDR3 length is 16 residues. The germline gives CDR1 ENHRY, CDR2 SYGVKD. The V gene end was trimmed by 6 bases and the J gene end by 0 bases; junction bases not matched to a gene: 8. The CDR3 DNA follows: TGTGCCATCAGGTCGGCTAGCGGGAGCAGCTCCTACGAGCAGTACTTC. Its protein is CAIRSASGSSSYEQYF.

The chain has TRBV18 and TRBJ2-5; 12 nucleotides align to TRBD2. Germline lookup yields CDR1 KGHSH and CDR2 LQKENI. With 2 bases clipped from V and 1 base from J, the junction kept 2 bases outside the gene matches. The length of the CDR3 is 16 residues. The CDR3: CASSPTSGGPQETQYF. CDR3 coding DNA: TGTGCCAGCTCACCAACTAGCGGGGGGCCCCAAGAGACCCAGTACTTC.